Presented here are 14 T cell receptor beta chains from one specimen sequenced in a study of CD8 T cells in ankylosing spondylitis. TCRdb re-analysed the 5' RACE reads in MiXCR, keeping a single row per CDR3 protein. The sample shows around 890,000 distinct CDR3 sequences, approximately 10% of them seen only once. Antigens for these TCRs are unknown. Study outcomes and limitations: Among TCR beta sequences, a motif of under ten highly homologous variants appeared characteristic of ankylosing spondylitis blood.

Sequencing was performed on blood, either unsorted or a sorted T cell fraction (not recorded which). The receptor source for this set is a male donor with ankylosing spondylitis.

CDR3 coding DNA: TGTGCCAGCAGCTTGGTAGGGGGTCGGTGGGTAGGCACTGAAGCTTTCTTT. Encoded protein: CASSLVGGRWVGTEAFF. V and J are TRBV5-6 and TRBJ1-1, with TRBD1 as a possible D gene (6 bases). Trimming removed 0 bases from V and 4 bases from J, with 19 bases in between. The CDR3 has 17 residues. Germline V lookup: CDR1 SGHDT, CDR2 YYEEEE.

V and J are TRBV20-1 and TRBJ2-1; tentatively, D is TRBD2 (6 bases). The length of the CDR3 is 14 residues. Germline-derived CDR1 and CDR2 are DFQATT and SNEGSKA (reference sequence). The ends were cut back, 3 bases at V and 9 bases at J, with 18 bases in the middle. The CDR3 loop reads CSASPGRLGGEQFF. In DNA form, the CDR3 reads TGCAGTGCTAGCCCCGGAAGACTCGGGGGTGAGCAGTTCTTC.

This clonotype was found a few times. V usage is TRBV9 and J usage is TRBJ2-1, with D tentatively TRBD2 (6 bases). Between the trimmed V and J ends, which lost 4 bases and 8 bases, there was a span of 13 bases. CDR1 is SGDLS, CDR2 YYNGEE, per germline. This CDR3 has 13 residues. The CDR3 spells CASSSGELDEQFF. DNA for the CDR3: TGTGCCAGCAGCTCGGGGGAACTAGATGAGCAGTTCTTC. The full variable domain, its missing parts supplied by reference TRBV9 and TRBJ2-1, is DSGVTQTPKHLITATGQRVTLRCSPRSGDLSVYWYQQSLDQGLQFLIQYYNGEERAKGNILERFSAQQFPDLHSELNLSSLELGDSALYFCASSSGELDEQFFGPGTRLTVL.

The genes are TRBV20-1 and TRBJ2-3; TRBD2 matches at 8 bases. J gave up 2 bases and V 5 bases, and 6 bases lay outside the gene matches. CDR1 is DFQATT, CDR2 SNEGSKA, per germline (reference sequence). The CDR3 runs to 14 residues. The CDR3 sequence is CSAYPGGVTDTQYF. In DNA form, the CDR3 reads TGCAGTGCTTATCCGGGGGGGGTCACAGATACGCAGTATTTT.

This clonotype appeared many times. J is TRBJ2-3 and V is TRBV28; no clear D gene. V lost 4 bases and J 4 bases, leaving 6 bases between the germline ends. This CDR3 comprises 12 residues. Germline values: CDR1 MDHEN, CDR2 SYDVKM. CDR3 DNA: TGTGCCAGCAGTTCCGTGGCAGATACGCAGTATTTT. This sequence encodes CASSSVADTQYF.

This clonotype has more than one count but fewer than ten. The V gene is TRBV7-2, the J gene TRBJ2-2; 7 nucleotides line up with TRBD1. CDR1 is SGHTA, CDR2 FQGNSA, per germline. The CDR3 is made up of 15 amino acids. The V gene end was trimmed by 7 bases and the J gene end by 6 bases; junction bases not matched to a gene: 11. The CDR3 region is CASKDLTGAAGELFF. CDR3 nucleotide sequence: TGTGCCAGCAAGGATTTAACAGGGGCGGCCGGGGAGCTGTTTTTT.

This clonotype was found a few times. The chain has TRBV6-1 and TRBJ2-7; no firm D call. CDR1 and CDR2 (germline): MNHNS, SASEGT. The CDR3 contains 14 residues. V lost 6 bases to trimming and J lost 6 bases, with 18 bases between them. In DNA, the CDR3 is TGTGCCAGCAGCCGATTGGGCAGGCCCGGCGAGCAGTACTTC. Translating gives CASSRLGRPGEQYF.

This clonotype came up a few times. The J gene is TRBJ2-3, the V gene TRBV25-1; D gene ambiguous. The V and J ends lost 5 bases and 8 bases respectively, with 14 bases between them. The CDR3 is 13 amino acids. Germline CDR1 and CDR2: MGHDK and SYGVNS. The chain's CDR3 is CASSLWSSGTQYF. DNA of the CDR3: TGTGCCAGCAGTTTGTGGAGTTCGGGTACGCAGTATTTT. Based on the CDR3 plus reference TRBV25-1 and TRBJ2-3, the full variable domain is EADIYQTPRYLVIGTGKKITLECSQTMGHDKMYWYQQDPGMELHLIHYSYGVNSTEKGDLSSESTVSRIRTEHFPLTLESARPSHTSQYLCASSLWSSGTQYFGPGTRLTVL.

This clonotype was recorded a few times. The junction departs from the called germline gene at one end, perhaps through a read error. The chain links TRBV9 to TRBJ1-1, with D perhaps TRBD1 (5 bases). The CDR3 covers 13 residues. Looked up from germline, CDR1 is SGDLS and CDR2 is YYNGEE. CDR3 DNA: TGTGCCAGCAGCGTGGCAGGGAACCCTGAAGCTTTCTTT. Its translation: CASSVAGNPEAFF.

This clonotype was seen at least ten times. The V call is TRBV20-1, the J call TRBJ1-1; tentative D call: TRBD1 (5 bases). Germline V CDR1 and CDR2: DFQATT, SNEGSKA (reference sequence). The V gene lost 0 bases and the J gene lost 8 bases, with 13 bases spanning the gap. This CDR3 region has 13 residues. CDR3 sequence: CSARDPSKGEAFF. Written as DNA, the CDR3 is TGCAGTGCTAGAGATCCGAGTAAGGGGGAAGCTTTCTTT.

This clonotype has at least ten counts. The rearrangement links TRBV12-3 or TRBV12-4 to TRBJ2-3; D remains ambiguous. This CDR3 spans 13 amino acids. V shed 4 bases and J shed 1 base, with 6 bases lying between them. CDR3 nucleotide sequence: TGTGCCAGCAGTTCGTATGGCACAGATACGCAGTATTTT. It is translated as CASSSYGTDTQYF.

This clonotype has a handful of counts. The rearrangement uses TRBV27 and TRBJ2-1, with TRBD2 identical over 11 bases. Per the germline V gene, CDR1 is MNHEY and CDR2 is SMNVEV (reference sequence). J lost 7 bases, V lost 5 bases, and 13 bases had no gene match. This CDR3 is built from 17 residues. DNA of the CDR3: TGTGCCAGCAGTCTTACTTTAGAGAGGACTAGCGGGAATGAGCAGTTCTTC. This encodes CASSLTLERTSGNEQFF.

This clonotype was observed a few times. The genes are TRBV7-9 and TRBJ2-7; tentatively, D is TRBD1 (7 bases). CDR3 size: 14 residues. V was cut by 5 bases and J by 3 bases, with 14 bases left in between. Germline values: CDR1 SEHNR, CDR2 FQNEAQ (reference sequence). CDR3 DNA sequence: TGTGCCAGCAGCCCAGGGGGGCAGGGCTACGAGCAGTACTTC. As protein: CASSPGGQGYEQYF.

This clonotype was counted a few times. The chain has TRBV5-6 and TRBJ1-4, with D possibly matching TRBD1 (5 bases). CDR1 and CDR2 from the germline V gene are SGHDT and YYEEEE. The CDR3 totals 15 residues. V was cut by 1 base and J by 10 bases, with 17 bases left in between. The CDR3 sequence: CASSLTGPQTGKLFF. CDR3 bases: TGTGCCAGCAGCTTGACGGGACCCCAAACTGGAAAACTGTTTTTT.